Each of the 15 T cell receptor beta chains below was sequenced from the same sample in a study of beta chain features in type 1 diabetes. Study-level results: In all four CD4+ subsets, TCRB CDR3 length was significantly, moderately reduced in type 1 diabetes.

Investigators reverse transcribed all isolated RNA, so they sequenced expressed TCRB transcripts. The data were produced by immunoSEQ multiplex PCR, yet TCRdb's version contains in-frame clones alone and is incomplete. This sample carries tens of thousands of clones, roughly 40% of them seen once, and the ten largest clones take over 0.1%. These receptors have no identified antigens. The material sequenced was stem cell memory CD4+ T cells from blood. Every receptor here comes from a man aged 25-45 years with type 1 diabetes.

The rearrangement links TRBV19 to TRBJ2-7; 9 bases agree with TRBD2. Germline trimming cut 5 bases from V and 3 bases from J; bases unmatched to any gene: 5. The CDR3 is 14 residues long. Germline values: CDR1 LNHDA, CDR2 SQIVND (reference sequence). Written as DNA, the CDR3 is TGTGCCAGTAGTTTGGCTAGCGGGAACTACGAGCAGTACTTC. It specifies CASSLASGNYEQYF.

This clone was observed a handful of times. This sequence joins TRBV13 and TRBJ1-3; 8 bases are a match to TRBD1. There are 14 residues in the CDR3. CDR1 and CDR2 (germline): PRHDT, FYEKMQ (reference sequence). V lost 0 bases to trimming and J lost 9 bases; unmatched junction nucleotides: 4. CDR3 sequence (DNA): TGTGCCAGCAGCTTAGGGGACAGGGTCGCCACCATATATTTT. Translated: CASSLGDRVATIYF.

This clone was observed a handful of times. The rearrangement uses TRBV29-1 and TRBJ2-7; D uncertain. CDR1 SQVTM and CDR2 ANQGSEA come from the germline V gene. V was pared by 6 bases and J by 4 bases, with 10 bases between. The CDR3 is made up of 11 amino acids. The CDR3: CSVTIAYEQYF. In nucleotides, the CDR3 is TGCAGCGTAACTATCGCTTACGAGCAGTACTTC.

This clone has just a few counts. Other DNA variants within this sample encode the same CDR3. The genes are TRBV27 and TRBJ1-5, with 7 bases identical to TRBD1. V lost 5 bases, J lost 3 bases, and 10 bases stayed unmatched. This CDR3 spans 16 amino acids. CDR1 is MNHEY, CDR2 SMNVEV, per germline (reference sequence). CDR3 residues: CASSPFRDSHNQPQHF. The CDR3 bases are TGTGCCAGCAGTCCATTTCGGGACAGTCACAATCAGCCCCAGCATTTT.

The CDR3 is CASSPEKDRTYNEQFF. The DNA for the CDR3 is TGTGCCAGCTCACCTGAAAAGGACAGGACATACAATGAGCAGTTCTTC. The chain combines TRBV18 with TRBJ2-1; the match to TRBD1 covers 7 bases. This CDR3 region has 16 residues. In germline, CDR1 is KGHSH, CDR2 LQKENI. V shed 3 bases, J shed 4 bases, and the junction held 9 bases outside the gene matches.

In its sample, this clone was seen a few times. The rearrangement links TRBV7-2 to TRBJ2-7; 9 bases fit TRBD2. Trimming removed 2 bases from V and 1 base from J; junction bases left unmatched: 6. The CDR3 length is 16 residues. Germline V CDR1 and CDR2: SGHTA, FQGNSA. As DNA, the CDR3 is TGTGCCAGCAGCTTACTTCCCCTAGCGGGATCCTACGAGCAGTACTTC. Protein sequence: CASSLLPLAGSYEQYF.

The chain links TRBV19 to TRBJ2-1; unclear D gene. The V end lost 5 bases, the J end lost 10 bases, and 12 bases lay between the germline ends. Germline values: CDR1 LNHDA, CDR2 SQIVND (reference sequence). The CDR3 is made up of 12 amino acids. The CDR3 is CASSALRSEQFF. CDR3 coding DNA: TGTGCCAGTAGTGCCCTTCGGTCCGAGCAGTTCTTC. Complete variable domain (other parts from reference TRBV19 and TRBJ2-1): DGGITQSPKYLFRKEGQNVTLSCEQNLNHDAMYWYRQDPGQGLRLIYYSQIVNDFQKGDIAEGYSVSREKKESFPLTVTSAQKNPTAFYLCASSALRSEQFFGPGTRLTVL.

V gene TRBV10-3 combines with J gene TRBJ2-5, with a tentative D call TRBD2 (5 bases). This CDR3 is 13 amino acids long. CDR1 and CDR2 (germline): ENHRY, SYGVKD. The V end lost 6 bases, the J end lost 0 bases, and 8 bases lay between the germline ends. CDR3 bases: TGTGCCATCAGGGAGGCGAACCAAGAGACCCAGTACTTC. This translates into CAIREANQETQYF.

The J gene is TRBJ1-5, the V gene TRBV28; D not resolved. The CDR3 is made up of 14 amino acids. Germline V CDR1 and CDR2: MDHEN, SYDVKM. Deletions cut 6 bases from V and 5 bases from J, with 14 bases between. Here the CDR3 reads CASSPGEAYQPQHF. CDR3 nucleotides: TGTGCCAGCAGCCCTGGGGAGGCCTATCAGCCCCAGCATTTT.

This clone turned up a few times. The gene calls are TRBV30 and TRBJ2-1; D remains unclear. V lost 5 bases and J lost 2, with 13 bases in between. CDR3 length: 14 amino acids. Germline CDR1 reads GTSNPN; CDR2 reads SVGIG (reference sequence). The CDR3 nucleotides are TGTGCCTGGGAGGCGGCGGTGACCTACAATGAGCAGTTCTTC. It encodes CAWEAAVTYNEQFF. Based on the CDR3 plus reference TRBV30 and TRBJ2-1, the full variable domain is SQTIHQWPATLVQPVGSPLSLECTVEGTSNPNLYWYRQAAGRGLQLLFYSVGIGQISSEVPQNLSASRPQDRQFILSSKKLLLSDSGFYLCAWEAAVTYNEQFFGPGTRLTVL.

V usage is TRBV5-1 and J usage is TRBJ2-1, with 10 positions matching TRBD2. CDR1 SGHRS and CDR2 YFSETQ come from the germline V gene. With V trimmed by 4 bases and J by 5 bases, 6 bases remained unmatched. The CDR3 has 15 residues. CDR3: CASSKWTSGNNEQFF. The CDR3 region has the DNA TGCGCCAGCAGCAAGTGGACTAGCGGAAACAATGAGCAGTTCTTC.

This clone has more than one count but fewer than ten. The chain joins TRBV6-6 to TRBJ1-5, with 9 bases matching TRBD1. Germline V gives CDR1 MNHNY, CDR2 SVGAGI (reference sequence). V dropped 5 bases and J dropped 7; count of bases not matched to a gene: 6. This CDR3 is 14 amino acids long. Here the CDR3 reads CASSNRGQGQPQHF. CDR3 nucleotides: TGTGCCAGCAGTAACAGGGGGCAGGGGCAGCCCCAGCATTTT.

This chain uses TRBV7-2 with TRBJ2-5; TRBD2 is a possible D gene (7 bases). Trimming cost V 5 bases and J 4 bases, with 20 bases left between them. This CDR3 has 16 amino acids. In germline, CDR1 is SGHTA, CDR2 FQGNSA. The CDR3 region is CASSPLGGGRGETQYF. The CDR3 DNA is TGTGCCAGCAGCCCACTAGGGGGGGGACGGGGAGAGACCCAGTACTTC.

The DNA for the CDR3 is TGTGCCAGCAGCTTAGGTTCGGGACTAGAAGGAGATACGCAGTATTTT. Its translation is CASSLGSGLEGDTQYF. The chain uses TRBV7-9 and TRBJ2-3; 8 bases agree with TRBD2. V was pared by 1 base and J by 5 bases, with 8 bases of the junction left unmatched. The CDR3 sequence is 16 residues long. Germline CDR1 reads SEHNR; CDR2 reads FQNEAQ (reference sequence).

V usage is TRBV7-9 and J usage is TRBJ2-1, with a tentative D call TRBD2 (5 bases). Trimming left V 5 bases short and J 7 bases short, with 6 bases between. The V gene's germline CDR1 is SEHNR and CDR2 FQNEAQ (reference sequence). The CDR3 is 11 amino acids. The CDR3 DNA follows: TGTGCCAGCAGCCAGCGGAATGAGCAGTTCTTC. It translates to CASSQRNEQFF.